Presented here are 15 T cell receptor beta chains from one specimen sequenced in a study of radiotherapy plus CTLA-4 blockade in lung cancer. Data came from immunoSEQ multiplex PCR; TCRdb stores just in-frame clones and leaves some out. The table records 43,000 or so clones, 73% of them present only once. The sample in question was peripheral blood, obtained from a patient treated with radiotherapy plus ipilimumab. These receptor sequences come from a human donor with non-small cell lung cancer who had a complete response to radiotherapy plus ipilimumab.

The rearrangement links TRBV6-6 to TRBJ1-4; TRBD1 aligns across 9 bases. There are 15 residues in the CDR3. The V gene end was trimmed by 2 bases and the J gene end by 5 bases; junction bases not matched to a gene: 3. Germline assignment: CDR1 MNHNY and CDR2 SVGAGI (reference sequence). CDR3 loop: CASSYGQGSNEKLFF. The DNA of the CDR3 is TGTGCCAGCAGTTACGGACAGGGGTCGAATGAAAAACTGTTTTTT.

This rearrangement joins TRBV7-3 to TRBJ2-1; 9 nucleotides align to TRBD2. The trim removed 5 bases at V and 6 bases at J, leaving 14 bases unmatched. The CDR3 has 17 residues. From germline, CDR1 is SGHTA and CDR2 FQGTGA. In DNA, the CDR3 is TGTGCCAGCAGCCACCAGTCTGCGCAGCGGGGGGCCAATGAGCAGTTCTTC. Protein sequence: CASSHQSAQRGANEQFF.

V gene TRBV27 combines with J gene TRBJ2-1; D may be TRBD2 (6 bases). The ends were cut back, 4 bases at V and 1 base at J, with 11 bases in the middle. Germline loops: CDR1 MNHEY, CDR2 SMNVEV (reference sequence). The CDR3 extends over 15 amino acids. CDR3 in DNA: TGTGCCAGCAGTTCCCGGGACTCTTCCTACAATGAGCAGTTCTTC. Its translation is CASSSRDSSYNEQFF.

This rearrangement joins TRBV7-2 to TRBJ1-2, with 9 positions matching TRBD1. V was clipped by 1 base and J by 8 bases; unmatched bases: 5. Germline CDR1 reads SGHTA; CDR2 reads FQGNSA. The CDR3 is made up of 14 amino acids. The CDR3: CASSLVGQGSGYTF. DNA of the CDR3: TGTGCCAGCAGCTTAGTCGGACAGGGGTCGGGCTACACCTTC. Combining the CDR3 with reference TRBV7-2 and TRBJ1-2 gives the whole variable domain GAGVSQSPSNKVTEKGKDVELRCDPISGHTALYWYRQSLGQGLEFLIYFQGNSAPDKSGLPSDRFSAERTGGSVSTLTIQRTQQEDSAVYLCASSLVGQGSGYTFGSGTRLTVV.

This sequence joins TRBV7-9 and TRBJ2-5, with D possibly TRBD1 on 6 matching bases. V was clipped by 5 bases and J by 1 base, with 14 bases between them. The CDR3 sequence is 15 residues long. Per germline, CDR1 SEHNR and CDR2 FQNEAQ (reference sequence). CDR3 protein: CASSPTGTPQETQYF. The CDR3 nucleotides are TGTGCCAGCAGCCCGACCGGGACACCCCAAGAGACCCAGTACTTC.

This clone was counted between two and nine times. The CDR3 loop is CAIKPGGYTEAFF. The DNA for the CDR3 is TGTGCCATAAAGCCGGGGGGATACACTGAAGCTTTCTTT. The V gene is TRBV10-3, the J gene TRBJ1-1; D possibly corresponds to TRBD1 (5 bases). Germline V gives CDR1 ENHRY, CDR2 SYGVKD. CDR3 length equals 13 residues. Trimming cost V 9 bases and J 3 bases, with 14 bases left between them.

The V call is TRBV7-2, the J call TRBJ2-1, with TRBD1 matching 8 bases. Germline V gene data show CDR1 as SGHTA and CDR2 as FQGNSA. Trimming cost V 6 bases and J 9 bases; bases outside gene matches: 10. The CDR3 has 14 residues. In DNA, the CDR3 is TGTGCCAGCAGGGAAGGACAGGGTTTCTCTGAGCAGTTCTTC. Its protein is CASREGQGFSEQFF.

The chain employs TRBV6-1 and TRBJ2-2; TRBD2 matches 7 bases. The germline V gene has CDR1 MNHNS and CDR2 SASEGT. V lost 0 bases and J lost 6; bases outside the gene matches: 4. The length of the CDR3 is 15 residues. CDR3 nucleotide sequence: TGTGCCAGCAGTGAAGCGAAAGCGGGACCCGGGGAGCTGTTTTTT. This encodes CASSEAKAGPGELFF.

The rearrangement links TRBV18 to TRBJ2-5; a weak D match, TRBD1 (5 bases). Per germline, CDR1 KGHSH and CDR2 LQKENI. V was cut by 2 bases and J by 5 bases, with 15 bases left in between. The CDR3 extends over 15 amino acids. The CDR3 here is CASSPERLPGETQYF. The CDR3 nucleotides read TGTGCCAGCTCACCAGAGAGACTCCCAGGGGAGACCCAGTACTTC.

The chain recombines TRBV19 with TRBJ1-4; 7 nucleotides match TRBD1. This CDR3 has 14 amino acids. From germline, CDR1 is LNHDA and CDR2 SQIVND (reference sequence). V was pared by 4 bases and J by 10 bases, with 9 bases of the junction left unmatched. CDR3 loop: CASSNRGSIGKLFF. CDR3 nucleotides: TGTGCCAGTAGTAACAGGGGTTCTATCGGAAAACTGTTTTTT.

This chain connects TRBV7-2 to TRBJ2-1; 10 bases match TRBD2. Germline V CDR1 and CDR2: SGHTA, FQGNSA. The CDR3 sequence is 16 residues long. V lost 3 bases to trimming and J lost 2 bases; unmatched junction nucleotides: 4. CDR3 in amino acids: CASSFEGLATYNEQFF. In DNA form, the CDR3 reads TGTGCCAGCAGCTTTGAGGGACTAGCGACCTACAATGAGCAGTTCTTC.

This chain uses TRBV7-9 with TRBJ1-6, with D tentatively TRBD1 (5 bases). V was cut by 11 bases and J by 0 bases, with 14 bases left in between. Per germline, CDR1 SEHNR and CDR2 FQNEAQ (reference sequence). The CDR3 covers 15 residues. In DNA form, the CDR3 reads TGTGCCCTCCGGACAACCGACTCCTATAATTCACCCCTCCACTTT. Amino acid sequence: CALRTTDSYNSPLHF. Full variable domain (remainder filled in from reference TRBV7-9 and TRBJ1-6): DTGVSQNPRHKITKRGQNVTFRCDPISEHNRLYWYRQTLGQGPEFLTYFQNEAQLEKSRLLSDRFSAERPKGSFSTLEIQRTEQGDSAMYLCALRTTDSYNSPLHFGNGTRLTVT.

The chain links TRBV2 to TRBJ1-2; TRBD1 is a possible D gene (6 bases). CDR3 length: 13 amino acids. Germline V gene sequence: CDR1 SNHLY, CDR2 FYNNEI. V was shortened by 7 bases and J by 4 bases, with 13 bases between the two germline ends. The chain's CDR3 is CASKSDRFYGYTF. In nucleotides, the CDR3 is TGTGCCAGCAAGTCTGACAGGTTCTATGGCTACACCTTC.

The chain carries TRBV7-9 and TRBJ1-2; D may be TRBD1 (5 bases). Germline CDR1 SEHNR, CDR2 FQNEAQ (reference sequence). The CDR3 is 12 amino acids. Trimming took 5 bases from V and 5 from J, leaving 9 bases between them. This CDR3 reads CASSPQGYGYTF. CDR3 in DNA: TGTGCCAGCAGCCCCCAGGGTTATGGCTACACCTTC.

This clone was detected a few times. This chain connects TRBV6-5 to TRBJ2-7; 7 bases map to TRBD1. The trim removed 0 bases at V and 12 bases at J, leaving 5 bases unmatched. The germline CDR1 and CDR2 sequences are MNHEY and SVGAGI. The CDR3 totals 12 residues. This CDR3 reads CASSYSGQTMYF. For the CDR3, the DNA is TGTGCCAGCAGTTACTCGGGACAGACTATGTACTTC.